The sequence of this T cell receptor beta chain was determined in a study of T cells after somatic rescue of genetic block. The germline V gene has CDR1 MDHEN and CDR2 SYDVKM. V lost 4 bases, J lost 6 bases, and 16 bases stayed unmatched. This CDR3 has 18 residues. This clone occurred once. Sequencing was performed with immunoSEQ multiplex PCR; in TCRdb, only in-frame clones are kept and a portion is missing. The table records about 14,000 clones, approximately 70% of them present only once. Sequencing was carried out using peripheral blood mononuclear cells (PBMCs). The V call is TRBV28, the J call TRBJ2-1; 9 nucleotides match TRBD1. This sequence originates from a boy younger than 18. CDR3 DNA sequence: TGTGCCAGCAGTTGGCAGTTTTGGGACAGGGAGGGGGTCAATGAGCAGTTCTTC. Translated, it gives CASSWQFWDREGVNEQFF.